The 27 T cell receptor beta chains given below trace back to one sample, sequenced in a study of response to subunit inactivated influenza vaccine (dated by TCRdb to between 2017 and 2018). Preparation of the library involved RT-PCR. Instrument used: Illumina HiSeq 2500. The public reads were reprocessed in TCRdb via fastp at Q25 and MiXCR, keeping in-frame beta chains. Rows matching on CDR3 protein sequence are summarized as one entry with the most common DNA and genes. The sample yields hundreds of thousands of distinct CDR3 sequences; around 15% were counted once. Of the sample, less than 8.5% falls within the top ten clones. Specimen: PBMCs from blood, collected around 15 days before vaccination. These receptors came from a man in his forties or fifties who received an inactivated influenza vaccine. Donor details come from another sample of the same person, matched by shared clones.

This clonotype was counted many times. The chain joins TRBV4-2 to TRBJ2-7, with TRBD2 matching over 7 bases. The V segment lost 0 bases and the J segment 2 bases; nucleotides outside the gene matches: 4. Germline assignment: CDR1 LGHNA and CDR2 YNFKEQ. CDR3 length equals 15 residues. Here the CDR3 reads CASSQDSGPTYEQYF. Here the CDR3 DNA reads TGTGCCAGCAGCCAAGATAGCGGGCCAACCTACGAGCAGTACTTC.

This clonotype appeared a few times. This sequence joins TRBV6-1 and TRBJ1-1; weak D call: TRBD1 (5 bases). The CDR3 is 15 residues long. Looked up from germline, CDR1 is MNHNS and CDR2 is SASEGT. V was cut by 6 bases and J by 1 base, with 15 bases left in between. The DNA of the CDR3 is TGTGCCAGCAGCCGGAGCCCTACAGGGAACACTGAAGCTTTCTTT. Protein product: CASSRSPTGNTEAFF.

This clonotype was counted a few times. The chain recombines TRBV2 with TRBJ2-3, with 15 bases lining up with TRBD2. V was pared by 6 bases and J by 4 bases, with 5 bases of the junction left unmatched. The CDR3 consists of 16 residues. Germline CDR1 SNHLY, CDR2 FYNNEI. DNA of the CDR3: TGTGCCAGCAGAAGGACTAGCGGGGGGGCGGCAGATACGCAGTATTTT. This translates into CASRRTSGGAADTQYF.

This clonotype was seen many times. The chain couples TRBV15 to TRBJ1-5; possible D gene TRBD1, 6 bases. Germline lookup yields CDR1 LNHNV and CDR2 YYDKDF (reference sequence). Trimming removed 6 bases from V and 4 bases from J, with 10 bases in between. This CDR3 comprises 13 residues. CDR3 amino acids: CATSSQGNQPQHF. The CDR3 DNA reads as TGTGCCACCAGTTCCCAGGGGAATCAGCCCCAGCATTTT.

This clonotype was picked up a small number of times. V usage is TRBV5-1 and J usage is TRBJ2-2; TRBD1 aligns across 11 bases. The CDR3 runs to 16 residues. V was pared by 4 bases and J by 4 bases, with 6 bases of the junction left unmatched. The germline V gene has CDR1 SGHRS and CDR2 YFSETQ. The CDR3 reads CASSPGQGAGTGELFF. The DNA of the CDR3 is TGCGCCAGCAGCCCCGGACAGGGGGCTGGCACCGGGGAGCTGTTTTTT. The whole variable domain, remainder taken from reference TRBV5-1 and TRBJ2-2, is KAGVTQTPRYLIKTRGQQVTLSCSPISGHRSVSWYQQTPGQGLQFLFEYFSETQRNKGNFPGRFSGRQFSNSRSEMNVSTLELGDSALYLCASSPGQGAGTGELFFGEGSRLTVL.

There are a few counts of this clonotype. The chain carries TRBV30 and TRBJ1-1; D is uncertain. Germline CDR1 GTSNPN, CDR2 SVGIG (reference sequence). This CDR3 comprises 13 residues. V was cut by 0 bases and J by 2 bases, with 7 bases left in between. As DNA, the CDR3 is TGTGCCTGGAGTGTCGGGATAAACACTGAAGCTTTCTTT. Its protein product is CAWSVGINTEAFF.

This clonotype was seen a few times. The rearrangement joins TRBV28 to TRBJ2-7, with 9 nucleotides matching TRBD1. The J segment lost 1 base and the V segment lost 8 bases, leaving 9 bases of the junction unmatched. The CDR3 covers 15 residues. Per germline, CDR1 MDHEN and CDR2 SYDVKM. CDR3 coding DNA: TGTGCCAGCGTTAGGACGGGACAGGGATCCTACGAGCAGTACTTC. Amino acid sequence: CASVRTGQGSYEQYF.

The chain joins TRBV19 to TRBJ1-5; D might be TRBD1 (5 bases). Germline lookup yields CDR1 LNHDA and CDR2 SQIVND (reference sequence). CDR3 length equals 17 residues. Trimming cost V 0 bases and J 1 base, with 13 bases left between them. This chain's CDR3 is CASSIEQGRWSNQPQHF. CDR3 nucleotides: TGTGCCAGTAGTATAGAGCAGGGAAGGTGGAGCAATCAGCCCCAGCATTTT.

This clonotype was seen at least ten times. One end of the junction fails to match germline, which may point to a read error. This chain uses TRBV4-2 with TRBJ2-2, with a possible D match to TRBD1 (5 bases). From germline, CDR1 is LGHNA and CDR2 YNFKEQ. The CDR3 contains 16 residues. CDR3 amino acids: CASSPRQGTNTGELFF. DNA of the CDR3: TGCGCCAGCAGCCCAAGGCAGGGAACGAACACCGGGGAGCTGTTTTTT.

The V call is TRBV6-1, the J call TRBJ1-5; 12 bases agree with TRBD1. From germline, CDR1 is MNHNS and CDR2 SASEGT. The CDR3 has 19 amino acids. The trim removed 6 bases at V and 4 bases at J, leaving 16 bases unmatched. The CDR3 here is CASRHTGTGGVAINQPQHF. CDR3 in DNA: TGTGCCAGCAGACACACCGGGACAGGGGGCGTTGCCATAAATCAGCCCCAGCATTTT.

This clonotype was seen a handful of times. J is TRBJ2-7 and V is TRBV4-2; 9 positions agree with TRBD2. The CDR3 runs 16 residues. Germline assignment: CDR1 LGHNA and CDR2 YNFKEQ. Trimming at V came to 4 bases and at J to 3 bases, leaving 10 bases not matched to a gene. CDR3 bases: TGTGCCAGCAGCCCGACTACCAGCGGGGGGTACTACGAGCAGTACTTC. It yields the protein CASSPTTSGGYYEQYF.

The table lists this clonotype with a few counts. J is TRBJ2-1 and V is TRBV5-1, with D perhaps given as TRBD1 or TRBD2 (5 bases each). Germline V gene lookup returns CDR1 SGHRS and CDR2 YFSETQ. Trimming took off 3 bases at V and 9 bases at J, with 19 bases between the two ends. CDR3 length: 15 amino acids. CDR3 loop: CASSSQNGGTAEQFF. As DNA, the CDR3 is TGCGCCAGCAGCTCCCAGAATGGTGGGACGGCTGAGCAGTTCTTC.

The chain links TRBV5-6 to TRBJ2-1, with 13 bases aligning to TRBD2. CDR1 is SGHDT and CDR2 is YYEEEE in the germline V gene. The trim removed 10 bases at V and 5 bases at J, leaving 12 bases unmatched. The CDR3 extends over 16 amino acids. The CDR3 protein is CAGQRLAGGRNNEQFF. The CDR3 nucleotides are TGTGCCGGCCAAAGACTAGCGGGAGGACGGAACAATGAGCAGTTCTTC.

A few counts support this clonotype. The rearrangement links TRBV5-1 to TRBJ2-3, with 7 positions matching TRBD2. The V and J ends lost 0 bases and 5 bases, in that order; junction bases with no gene match: 9. Per the germline V gene, CDR1 is SGHRS and CDR2 is YFSETQ. The CDR3 runs 16 residues. The DNA of the CDR3 is TGCGCCAGCAGCTTGGCCGGATCGGGAGGAGTAGATACGCAGTATTTT. Translated: CASSLAGSGGVDTQYF.

This rearrangement joins TRBV2 to TRBJ2-1; TRBD1 agrees at 11 bases. The germline V gene encodes CDR1 SNHLY and CDR2 FYNNEI. The CDR3 covers 14 residues. V trimming: 6 bases; J trimming: 8 bases; junction bases outside the gene matches: 6. The CDR3 DNA is TGTGCCAGCAGGGGACAGGGGGTAGGTTATGAGCAGTTCTTC. Amino acids: CASRGQGVGYEQFF.

This clonotype was observed many times. The genes are TRBV3-1 and TRBJ2-1, with D unclear. V was trimmed by 4 bases and J by 6 bases, leaving 16 bases between them. The germline V gene encodes CDR1 LGHDT and CDR2 YNNKEL (reference sequence). This CDR3 spans 15 amino acids. The CDR3 protein is CASSPLGSFINEQFF. The CDR3 DNA follows: TGTGCCAGCAGCCCTCTAGGTTCGTTCATCAATGAGCAGTTCTTC.

At least ten counts were recorded for this clonotype. The chain links TRBV29-1 to TRBJ1-1; perhaps TRBD1 as D (6 bases). V was cut by 4 bases and J by 1 base, with 13 bases left in between. The CDR3 totals 14 residues. Germline CDR1 and CDR2: SQVTM and ANQGSEA. The CDR3 spells CSVATGYGNTEAFF. As DNA, the CDR3 is TGCAGCGTTGCTACAGGGTACGGGAACACTGAAGCTTTCTTT.

The rearrangement links TRBV12-3 or TRBV12-4 to TRBJ2-7; 9 bases fit TRBD1. Losses at the gene ends were 7 bases for V and 2 bases for J; bases not matched to a gene: 6. The CDR3 extends over 14 amino acids. The chain's CDR3 is CASTRDREPYEQYF. DNA for the CDR3: TGTGCCAGCACCCGGGACAGGGAACCCTACGAGCAGTACTTC.

This clonotype was observed at least ten times. This chain connects TRBV4-2 to TRBJ2-3; D may be TRBD2 (6 bases). V was clipped by 0 bases and J by 2 bases, with 18 bases between them. The germline V gene encodes CDR1 LGHNA and CDR2 YNFKEQ. This CDR3 is built from 18 residues. In nucleotides, the CDR3 is TGTGCCAGCAGCCAAGATAGCCGGCGGGGAGTATTCACAGATACGCAGTATTTT. As protein: CASSQDSRRGVFTDTQYF.

This chain connects TRBV27 to TRBJ2-7; 9 bases fit TRBD2. This CDR3 is 15 amino acids long. The V gene end was trimmed by 4 bases and the J gene end by 4 bases; junction bases not matched to a gene: 8. The germline CDR1 and CDR2 sequences are MNHEY and SMNVEV (reference sequence). CDR3 sequence (DNA): TGTGCCAGCAGTTCCCTGGCTAGCGGGACGTACGAGCAGTACTTC. Protein sequence: CASSSLASGTYEQYF.

The chain combines TRBV6-2 or TRBV6-3 with TRBJ2-5, with TRBD1 identical over 7 bases. Germline assignment: CDR1 MNHEY and CDR2 SVGEGT. Unmatched junction bases numbered 4, after V lost 8 bases and J lost 1 base. The CDR3 sequence is 13 residues long. The CDR3 region is CASEGAAQETQYF. DNA of the CDR3: TGTGCCAGCGAGGGGGCAGCCCAAGAGACCCAGTACTTC.

This clonotype was detected only a few times. The chain joins TRBV18 to TRBJ2-7; no clear D gene. Trimming shortened V by 1 base and J by 2 bases, and 9 bases separated the two germline ends. The germline V gene encodes CDR1 KGHSH and CDR2 LQKENI. The CDR3 is 14 amino acids. CDR3 coding DNA: TGTGCCAGCTCACCACTATCCGGCCCCTACGAGCAGTACTTC. This sequence encodes CASSPLSGPYEQYF.

The chain couples TRBV20-1 to TRBJ2-1; 7 positions agree with TRBD2. With V trimmed by 0 bases and J by 8 bases, 16 bases remained unmatched. The CDR3 consists of 17 residues. Germline V gene lookup returns CDR1 DFQATT and CDR2 SNEGSKA (reference sequence). CDR3 amino acids: CSARDAGGGGNRYEQFF. CDR3 sequence (DNA): TGCAGTGCTAGAGATGCTGGCGGCGGGGGTAACCGGTATGAGCAGTTCTTC.

This clonotype was counted only a few times. CDR3 coding DNA: TGTGCCAGCAGCGTGGGGACTAGCGGGTTCTCGTACGAGCAGTACTTC. Its translation is CASSVGTSGFSYEQYF. V usage is TRBV9 and J usage is TRBJ2-7; TRBD2 agrees at 12 bases. V was pared by 2 bases and J by 4 bases, with 7 bases of the junction left unmatched. The germline V gene has CDR1 SGDLS and CDR2 YYNGEE. This CDR3 has 16 amino acids. Supplemented by reference TRBV9 and TRBJ2-7, the full variable domain reads DSGVTQTPKHLITATGQRVTLRCSPRSGDLSVYWYQQSLDQGLQFLIQYYNGEERAKGNILERFSAQQFPDLHSELNLSSLELGDSALYFCASSVGTSGFSYEQYFGPGTRLTVT.

There are a few counts of this clonotype. V gene TRBV11-1 combines with J gene TRBJ2-3, with 7 bases fitting TRBD2. From germline, CDR1 is SGHAT and CDR2 FQDESV (reference sequence). This CDR3 is built from 18 residues. V shed 5 bases, J shed 4 bases, and the junction held 18 bases outside the gene matches. CDR3 DNA: TGTGCCAGCAGCAGCAATCTCGACTGGCGGGAGCGGGCAGATACGCAGTATTTT. This sequence encodes CASSSNLDWRERADTQYF.

This clonotype was detected a few times. The rearrangement links TRBV20-1 to TRBJ2-7; 8 nucleotides align to TRBD1. The CDR3 extends over 14 amino acids. Germline-derived CDR1 and CDR2 are DFQATT and SNEGSKA (reference sequence). Trimming cost V 6 bases and J 4 bases; bases outside gene matches: 11. CDR3: CSARYDRGGYEQYF. The CDR3 nucleotides read TGCAGTGCCCGATACGACAGGGGTGGTTACGAGCAGTACTTC.

The sample holds a few counts of this clonotype. The rearrangement links TRBV6-2 or TRBV6-3 to TRBJ2-1; D is ambiguous. Per the germline V gene, CDR1 is MNHEY and CDR2 is SVGEGT. CDR3 length equals 15 residues. Trimming took 6 bases from V and 2 from J, leaving 14 bases between them. CDR3 amino acids: CASSFLAETYNEQFF. The DNA of the CDR3 is TGTGCCAGCAGCTTCTTGGCGGAAACCTACAATGAGCAGTTCTTC.